This T cell receptor beta chain stems from a study of shared clonotypes between healthy human individuals. This clone was detected only a few times. Its antigen is unidentified. From germline, CDR1 is MDHEN and CDR2 SYDVKM. The CDR3 sequence is 13 residues long. Measured with immunoSEQ multiplex PCR; TCRdb has only the in-frame clones, and not every one. Of about 1.1 million clones in the sample, 70% to 80% were seen once. The donor population consisted of healthy HIV-negative adults with no recent acute infections or vaccinations. Study results and limitations: Although depth was large, rarefaction showed that sequencing of the sorted subsets was incomplete. Naive subsets tended to show greater estimated richness than memory subsets. Sequencing depth was expected to influence donor clonotype sharing.

This clonotype was sampled from a man younger than 35 in good health. Some clones in this sample may be carry-over from other donors' samples. V and J are TRBV28 and TRBJ2-3; the match to TRBD1 covers 9 bases. Sequenced material: memory CD4+ T cells from PBMCs. This sample's subset: CD45RA-negative fraction. CDR3 in amino acids: CANRGQGTDTQYF. In DNA, the CDR3 is TGTGCTAACAGGGGGCAAGGCACAGATACGCAGTATTTT.